The sequence of this TCR beta chain was determined in a study of shared clonotypes between healthy human individuals. Study summary: Donor composition was two women and three men, aged 18 to 49. General study findings and limits: Donor scarcity curtailed the genetic and exposure-history diversity represented herein. It was expected that sequencing depth would affect clonotype sharing among donors.

Note on this clone: What it recognizes is unknown.

Measured with immunoSEQ multiplex PCR; TCRdb has only the in-frame clones, and not every one. The profile shows about 490,000 clones, approximately 80% of them singletons. V shed 0 bases and J shed 7 bases, with 16 bases lying between them. CDR3 length: 14 residues. Per germline, CDR1 GTSNPN and CDR2 SVGIG (reference sequence). The receptor was derived from a woman in her thirties or forties in good health. Some clones in this sample may be carry-over from other donors' samples. Sequenced sample: PBMCs. The genes are TRBV30 and TRBJ2-7; maybe TRBD2 (6 bases). The CDR3 here is CAWSVGNLRGEQYF. Here the CDR3 DNA reads TGTGCCTGGAGTGTCGGGAACCTCCGGGGGGAGCAGTACTTC. Full variable domain (remainder filled in from reference TRBV30 and TRBJ2-7): SQTIHQWPATLVQPVGSPLSLECTVEGTSNPNLYWYRQAAGRGLQLLFYSVGIGQISSEVPQNLSASRPQDRQFILSSKKLLLSDSGFYLCAWSVGNLRGEQYFGPGTRLTVT.